The entry that follows covers one TCR beta chain sequence. This clonotype was seen a handful of times. Its binding antigen is unknown. Within one base of it there is no much larger clone, and no base qualities were kept. Inclusive of the bounding cysteine and phenylalanine, the CDR3 is 16 residues long. Here the CDR3 DNA is all that survives: 48 bases in frame from base 1. According to the germline V gene, CDR1 reads SGHRS and CDR2 reads YFSETQ. Trimming leaves V shorter by 4 bases and J shorter by 6 bases, with the junction holding 13 bases beyond the gene matches. The sample belongs to a study of T cell repertoires in cytomegalovirus infection (dated by TCRdb to the late 2010s). For the study in its entirety: Donor HLA type was relevant to the analysis, as public TCR beta signatures indicated carriage of CMV infection together with the matching HLA type. Here is what the overall study found, with its caveats: The ex vivo response was dominated by HLA-C-restricted CMV-specific TCR beta clonotypes, and the single most frequent clonotype in two of eight donors was supplied by these HLA-C-restricted clonotypes. Cumulative frequency of public TCR beta family members discriminated carriers of CMV infection plus the relevant HLA type in this cohort and an independent roughly 330-donor cohort.

The data were produced on an Illumina HiSeq 1500. TCRdb reprocessing: public reads trimmed at Q25 with fastp, clones called with MiXCR, in-frame beta chains kept. Entries are consolidated by CDR3 protein sequence, retaining the most common genes and DNA. The sample yields some 680,000 distinct CDR3 sequences; approximately 34% were counted once. The ten most abundant clones make up under 3% of the sample. Recombination connected TRBV5-1 to TRBJ2-3, and 8 junction bases match TRBD2. The clonotype was recovered from a human donor in good health (CMV status not recorded). Some clones in this sample may be carry-over from other donors' samples. Sequencing input: PBMCs. The nucleotide sequence is given as TGCGCCAGCAGCCTCTCAGCTAGCGGGTTCGGGGATACGCAGTATTTT. This gives the protein CASSLSASGFGDTQYF.